The 9 T cell receptor beta chains below come from one sample, sequenced in a study of blood T cell repertoires in COVID-19. The table came from immunoSEQ multiplex PCR; TCRdb's copy has only in-frame clones and leaves some out. The sample lists 350,000 to 400,000 clones, around 89% occurring once. Sequenced sample: peripheral blood. All receptors come from a man between 18 and 35 years old with active or convalescent COVID-19.

The V and J genes are TRBV7-2 and TRBJ1-2, with TRBD1 matching over 8 bases. With 5 bases clipped from V and 0 bases from J, the junction kept 2 bases outside the gene matches. Germline lookup yields CDR1 SGHTA and CDR2 FQGNSA. The CDR3 runs 14 residues. The CDR3 reads CASSPQGANYGYTF. CDR3 nucleotides: TGTGCCAGCAGCCCACAGGGGGCTAACTATGGCTACACCTTC.

The chain links TRBV19 to TRBJ2-7; possibly TRBD1 for D (9 bases). Germline CDR1 reads LNHDA; CDR2 reads SQIVND (reference sequence). The length of the CDR3 is 19 residues. The V gene lost 6 bases and the J gene lost 0 bases, with 27 bases spanning the gap. The chain's CDR3 is CASSGTGRGVAGSSYEQYF. The CDR3 DNA sequence: TGTGCCAGTAGCGGGACAGGGCGCGGGGTAGCGGGGAGCTCCTACGAGCAGTACTTC.

With regard to this clone: Other DNA sequences in the sample encode the same CDR3. The rearrangement links TRBV20-1 to TRBJ2-7, with unresolved D. This CDR3 contains 10 residues. With 5 bases removed from V and 3 bases from J, the gap between germline ends came to 5 bases. CDR1 DFQATT and CDR2 SNEGSKA come from the germline V gene (reference sequence). The CDR3 DNA sequence: TGCAGTGCTTCTAGCTACGAGCAGTACTTC. It translates to CSASSYEQYF.

The V gene is TRBV5-6, the J gene TRBJ2-1; TRBD2 matches at 11 bases. The CDR3 loop spans 15 amino acids. V was pared by 4 bases and J by 4 bases, with 4 bases of the junction left unmatched. CDR1 and CDR2 from the germline V gene are SGHDT and YYEEEE. DNA for the CDR3: TGTGCCAGCAGCGGGGGACTAGCGGTATACAATGAGCAGTTCTTC. This codes for CASSGGLAVYNEQFF.

This rearrangement joins TRBV2 to TRBJ1-1; no clear D gene. This CDR3 is 12 amino acids long. V was cut by 4 bases and J by 2 bases, with 5 bases left in between. Germline-derived CDR1 and CDR2 are SNHLY and FYNNEI. The CDR3 nucleotides are TGTGCCAGCAGTGTGAGTAACACTGAAGCTTTCTTT. It is translated as CASSVSNTEAFF.

The J gene is TRBJ2-7, the V gene TRBV6-5; 7 bases are a match to TRBD2. This CDR3 has 16 residues. V was pared by 2 bases and J by 1 base, with 8 bases of the junction left unmatched. CDR1 is MNHEY and CDR2 is SVGAGI in the germline V gene. Written as DNA, the CDR3 is TGTGCCAGCAGTTACGGTGGGAGGGCTGGTTCCTACGAGCAGTACTTC. Residues: CASSYGGRAGSYEQYF.

The rearrangement uses TRBV7-9 and TRBJ2-5; 8 positions agree with TRBD1. The CDR3 totals 15 residues. The germline CDR1 and CDR2 sequences are SEHNR and FQNEAQ (reference sequence). Unmatched junction bases numbered 7, after V lost 5 bases and J lost 2 bases. CDR3 DNA: TGTGCCAGCAGCCGAGGACAGGGACCTCAAGAGACCCAGTACTTC. Protein: CASSRGQGPQETQYF.

The chain carries TRBV6-1 and TRBJ1-5; D unresolved. The CDR3 sequence is 14 residues long. Germline V gene lookup returns CDR1 MNHNS and CDR2 SASEGT. V shed 1 base and J shed 0 bases, with 4 bases lying between them. The CDR3 sequence is CASSEVNSNQPQHF. DNA of the CDR3: TGTGCCAGCAGTGAAGTTAATAGCAATCAGCCCCAGCATTTT.

The chain links TRBV19 to TRBJ1-5; unclear D gene. In germline, CDR1 is LNHDA, CDR2 SQIVND (reference sequence). The CDR3 sequence is 13 residues long. The V end lost 4 bases, the J end lost 3 bases, and 7 bases lay between the germline ends. The CDR3 DNA is TGTGCCAGTAGTACCAGTCACAATCAGCCCCAGCATTTT. It yields the protein CASSTSHNQPQHF.